These 23 T cell receptor beta chains share one sample of origin, sequenced in a study of blood T cell repertoires in COVID-19. Data came from immunoSEQ multiplex PCR; TCRdb stores just in-frame clones and leaves some out. The table includes around 300,000 clones, roughly 90% detected once. Sequencing input: peripheral blood. These receptors were collected from a woman in her thirties with COVID-19, enrolled during active disease.

This clone was seen only once. V gene TRBV4-1 combines with J gene TRBJ1-2; the match to TRBD1 covers 8 bases. Germline CDR1 is MGHRA and CDR2 is YSYEKL. This CDR3 spans 16 amino acids. V shed 1 base, J shed 8 bases, and the junction held 12 bases outside the gene matches. This CDR3 is CASSQVPGQDVGGYTF. The CDR3 DNA is TGCGCCAGCAGCCAAGTTCCGGGACAGGATGTCGGGGGCTACACCTTC.

This sequence joins TRBV10-3 and TRBJ2-7; 9 bases fit TRBD1. Trimming at V came to 6 bases and at J to 1 base, leaving 4 bases not matched to a gene. There are 14 residues in the CDR3. Looked up from germline, CDR1 is ENHRY and CDR2 is SYGVKD. This chain's CDR3 is CAIRAGTGSYEQYF. CDR3 sequence (DNA): TGTGCCATCAGAGCCGGGACAGGGTCCTACGAGCAGTACTTC.

This CDR3 is CASSISSGAQYF. Written as DNA, the CDR3 is TGTGCCAGCAGTATATCGAGCGGGGCCCAGTACTTC. This chain joins TRBV12-3 or TRBV12-4 and TRBJ2-5; TRBD2 matches 7 bases. This CDR3 has 12 residues. J gave up 9 bases and V 5 bases, and 6 bases lay outside the gene matches.

This chain connects TRBV28 to TRBJ1-2, with TRBD1 matching 12 bases. This CDR3 region has 15 residues. V lost 3 bases and J lost 7; bases outside the gene matches: 6. Germline CDR1 and CDR2: MDHEN and SYDVKM. DNA for the CDR3: TGTGCCAGCAGTTTTACCGGGACAGGGGGCGGTGGCTACACCTTC. Translating it yields CASSFTGTGGGGYTF.

This clone was found once. The chain uses TRBV6-1 and TRBJ2-1, with D uncertain. CDR1 is MNHNS, CDR2 SASEGT, per germline. The CDR3 covers 13 residues. Between the trimmed V and J ends, which lost 0 bases and 6 bases, there was a span of 6 bases. CDR3 DNA: TGTGCCAGCAGTGAAGCGTATTCCAATGAGCAGTTCTTC. Translation gives CASSEAYSNEQFF.

V and J are TRBV19 and TRBJ1-1; the match to TRBD1 covers 8 bases. The germline CDR1 and CDR2 sequences are LNHDA and SQIVND (reference sequence). CDR3 length equals 14 residues. V trimming: 4 bases; J trimming: 3 bases; junction bases outside the gene matches: 4. DNA of the CDR3: TGTGCCAGTAGTACGGACAGGGTTTACACTGAAGCTTTCTTT. It codes for CASSTDRVYTEAFF.

The count of this clone is one. The chain recombines TRBV28 with TRBJ2-2, with TRBD1 as a possible D gene (8 bases). V was clipped by 9 bases and J by 4 bases, with 12 bases between them. The CDR3 totals 13 residues. Per the germline V gene, CDR1 is MDHEN and CDR2 is SYDVKM. CDR3 sequence: CASYRGGTGELFF. CDR3 sequence (DNA): TGTGCCAGTTACAGGGGGGGCACCGGGGAGCTGTTTTTT.

This clone appeared once. This chain connects TRBV3-1 (or the pseudogene TRBV3-2) to TRBJ2-4; weak D call: TRBD1 (6 bases). With 5 bases removed from V and 1 base from J, the gap between germline ends came to 9 bases. Germline-derived CDR1 and CDR2 are LGHDT and YNNKEL (reference sequence). CDR3 size: 14 residues. The CDR3 sequence is CASSSRGAKNIQYF. The CDR3 DNA reads TGTGCCAGCAGCTCCAGGGGTGCCAAAAACATTCAGTACTTC.

The rearrangement uses TRBV28 and TRBJ2-1, with D perhaps matching TRBD2 (7 bases). The germline V gene encodes CDR1 MDHEN and CDR2 SYDVKM. Trimming removed 6 bases from V and 10 bases from J, with 10 bases in between. The CDR3 extends over 11 amino acids. The CDR3 protein is CASSGGLEQFF. CDR3 DNA: TGTGCCAGCAGCGGGGGGCTGGAGCAGTTCTTC.

This sequence joins TRBV27 and TRBJ2-7; 13 nucleotides align to TRBD2. This CDR3 has 15 amino acids. The V gene's germline CDR1 is MNHEY and CDR2 SMNVEV (reference sequence). J was trimmed by 4 bases and V by 4 bases; bases with no gene match: 4. This CDR3 reads CASSYRTSGGYEQYF. DNA of the CDR3: TGTGCCAGCAGTTACCGGACTAGCGGGGGATACGAGCAGTACTTC.

The CDR3 bases are TGTGCCAGCAGCCAAGTTAGCGGCGACAATGAGCAGTTCTTC. Translated: CASSQVSGDNEQFF. V and J are TRBV3-1 (or the pseudogene TRBV3-2) and TRBJ2-1, with TRBD2 as a possible D gene (6 bases). The length of the CDR3 is 14 residues. The V end was cut by 1 base, the J end by 5 bases, with 9 bases between. Germline V CDR1 and CDR2: LGHDT, YNNKEL (reference sequence).

The rearrangement joins TRBV19 to TRBJ1-1; D is ambiguous. V was trimmed by 4 bases and J by 11 bases, leaving 17 bases between them. The CDR3 length is 13 residues. Germline V gene data show CDR1 as LNHDA and CDR2 as SQIVND (reference sequence). DNA for the CDR3: TGTGCCAGTAGTAAGGACTCGCCCGGTGCGGCTTTCTTT. This encodes CASSKDSPGAAFF.

The rearrangement joins TRBV6-5 to TRBJ2-5, with a possible D match to TRBD2 (5 bases). This CDR3 has 15 amino acids. Germline CDR1 and CDR2: MNHEY and SVGAGI. Trimming left V 7 bases short and J 2 bases short, with 17 bases between. CDR3 in amino acids: CASTGYFGKQETQYF. Here the CDR3 DNA reads TGTGCCAGCACTGGGTACTTCGGGAAACAAGAGACCCAGTACTTC.

The rearrangement uses TRBV6-5 and TRBJ1-5; D is unclear. Trimming removed 2 bases at V and 7 bases at J, with 12 bases between. Germline V lookup: CDR1 MNHEY, CDR2 SVGAGI. CDR3 length equals 14 residues. The CDR3, as DNA: TGTGCCAGCAGTTACGACAACTCTGGACAGCCCCAGCATTTT. It is translated as CASSYDNSGQPQHF.

The CDR3 region has the DNA TGTGCCAGCAGCCCGCACGGCGGGAATGAGCAGTTCTTC. It specifies CASSPHGGNEQFF. The V call is TRBV7-3, the J call TRBJ2-1; maybe TRBD2 (5 bases). The germline V gene has CDR1 SGHTA and CDR2 FQGTGA. The CDR3 consists of 13 residues. V was cut by 5 bases and J by 7 bases, with 12 bases left in between.

This chain links TRBV28 with TRBJ2-1; 8 bases line up with TRBD1. Germline lookup yields CDR1 MDHEN and CDR2 SYDVKM. CDR3 length equals 15 residues. V gave up 2 bases and J gave up 6 bases; unmatched junction bases: 6. The CDR3 region is CASSLGDRRGNEQFF. DNA of the CDR3: TGTGCCAGCAGTTTAGGGGACAGGAGGGGCAATGAGCAGTTCTTC.

Written as DNA, the CDR3 is TGTGCCAGCAGCCAATCCAGCTACTTTGGAGGGGCGCTTGAGGGGAACACTGAAGCTTTCTTT. Protein: CASSQSSYFGGALEGNTEAFF. The chain is built from TRBV3-1 (or the pseudogene TRBV3-2) and TRBJ1-1; weak D call: TRBD1 (5 bases). Germline V lookup: CDR1 LGHDT, CDR2 YNNKEL (reference sequence). This CDR3 has 21 residues. Trimming pared 2 bases from V and 1 base from J, leaving 29 bases between.

This clone occurred a few times. The chain has TRBV5-1 and TRBJ2-2; tentatively, D is TRBD1 (6 bases). The V gene lost 2 bases and the J gene lost 4 bases, with 6 bases spanning the gap. Germline-derived CDR1 and CDR2 are SGHRS and YFSETQ. The CDR3 has 13 amino acids. The CDR3 spells CASSLQGTGELFF. CDR3 nucleotide sequence: TGCGCCAGCAGCTTACAGGGCACCGGGGAGCTGTTTTTT.

The chain joins TRBV6-5 to TRBJ1-5; D is unclear. The germline V and J ends were trimmed by 8 bases and 4 bases, with 18 bases remaining between them. The length of the CDR3 is 15 residues. The germline gives CDR1 MNHEY, CDR2 SVGAGI. The CDR3, as DNA: TGTGCCAGCCGCCTTGGGCCTCTTCAGAATCAGCCCCAGCATTTT. It translates to CASRLGPLQNQPQHF.

The chain joins TRBV27 to TRBJ1-2; the D is unclear. The germline gives CDR1 MNHEY, CDR2 SMNVEV (reference sequence). The CDR3 consists of 14 residues. Trimming stripped 4 bases from V and 4 bases from J, with 13 bases between. CDR3 nucleotide sequence: TGTGCCAGCAGTTCCCCAGGATCGACCTATGGCTACACCTTC. The encoded protein is CASSSPGSTYGYTF.

This clone showed up just once. The V and J genes are TRBV2 and TRBJ2-3; D possibly corresponds to TRBD2 (5 bases). The length of the CDR3 is 14 residues. Trimming stripped 8 bases from V and 0 bases from J, with 12 bases between. Germline CDR1 reads SNHLY; CDR2 reads FYNNEI. The CDR3 coding sequence is TGTGCCAGCCGCTGGACTGCTAGCACAGATACGCAGTATTTT. The encoded protein is CASRWTASTDTQYF. Using reference TRBV2 and TRBJ2-3 for the parts outside the CDR3, the full variable domain is EPEVTQTPSHQVTQMGQEVILRCVPISNHLYFYWYRQILGQKVEFLVSFYNNEISEKSEIFDDQFSVERPDGSNFTLKIRSTKLEDSAMYFCASRWTASTDTQYFGPGTRLTVL.

The V call is TRBV19, the J call TRBJ2-6, with TRBD1 identical over 10 bases. The CDR3 has 17 residues. The V and J ends lost 5 bases and 4 bases, in that order; junction bases with no gene match: 8. Germline CDR1 and CDR2: LNHDA and SQIVND (reference sequence). The CDR3 DNA reads as TGTGCCAGTAGTCCGGGGACAGGGGAAAGAGGGGCCAACGTCCTGACTTTC. Protein sequence: CASSPGTGERGANVLTF.

This chain uses TRBV18 with TRBJ1-1; the D gene is possibly TRBD1 (5 bases). The CDR3 is 15 residues long. V gave up 5 bases and J gave up 0 bases, with 13 bases separating them. CDR1 is KGHSH, CDR2 LQKENI, per germline. The DNA for the CDR3 is TGTGCCAGCTCAGAGAGGTCGGACATGAACACTGAAGCTTTCTTT. It yields the protein CASSERSDMNTEAFF.